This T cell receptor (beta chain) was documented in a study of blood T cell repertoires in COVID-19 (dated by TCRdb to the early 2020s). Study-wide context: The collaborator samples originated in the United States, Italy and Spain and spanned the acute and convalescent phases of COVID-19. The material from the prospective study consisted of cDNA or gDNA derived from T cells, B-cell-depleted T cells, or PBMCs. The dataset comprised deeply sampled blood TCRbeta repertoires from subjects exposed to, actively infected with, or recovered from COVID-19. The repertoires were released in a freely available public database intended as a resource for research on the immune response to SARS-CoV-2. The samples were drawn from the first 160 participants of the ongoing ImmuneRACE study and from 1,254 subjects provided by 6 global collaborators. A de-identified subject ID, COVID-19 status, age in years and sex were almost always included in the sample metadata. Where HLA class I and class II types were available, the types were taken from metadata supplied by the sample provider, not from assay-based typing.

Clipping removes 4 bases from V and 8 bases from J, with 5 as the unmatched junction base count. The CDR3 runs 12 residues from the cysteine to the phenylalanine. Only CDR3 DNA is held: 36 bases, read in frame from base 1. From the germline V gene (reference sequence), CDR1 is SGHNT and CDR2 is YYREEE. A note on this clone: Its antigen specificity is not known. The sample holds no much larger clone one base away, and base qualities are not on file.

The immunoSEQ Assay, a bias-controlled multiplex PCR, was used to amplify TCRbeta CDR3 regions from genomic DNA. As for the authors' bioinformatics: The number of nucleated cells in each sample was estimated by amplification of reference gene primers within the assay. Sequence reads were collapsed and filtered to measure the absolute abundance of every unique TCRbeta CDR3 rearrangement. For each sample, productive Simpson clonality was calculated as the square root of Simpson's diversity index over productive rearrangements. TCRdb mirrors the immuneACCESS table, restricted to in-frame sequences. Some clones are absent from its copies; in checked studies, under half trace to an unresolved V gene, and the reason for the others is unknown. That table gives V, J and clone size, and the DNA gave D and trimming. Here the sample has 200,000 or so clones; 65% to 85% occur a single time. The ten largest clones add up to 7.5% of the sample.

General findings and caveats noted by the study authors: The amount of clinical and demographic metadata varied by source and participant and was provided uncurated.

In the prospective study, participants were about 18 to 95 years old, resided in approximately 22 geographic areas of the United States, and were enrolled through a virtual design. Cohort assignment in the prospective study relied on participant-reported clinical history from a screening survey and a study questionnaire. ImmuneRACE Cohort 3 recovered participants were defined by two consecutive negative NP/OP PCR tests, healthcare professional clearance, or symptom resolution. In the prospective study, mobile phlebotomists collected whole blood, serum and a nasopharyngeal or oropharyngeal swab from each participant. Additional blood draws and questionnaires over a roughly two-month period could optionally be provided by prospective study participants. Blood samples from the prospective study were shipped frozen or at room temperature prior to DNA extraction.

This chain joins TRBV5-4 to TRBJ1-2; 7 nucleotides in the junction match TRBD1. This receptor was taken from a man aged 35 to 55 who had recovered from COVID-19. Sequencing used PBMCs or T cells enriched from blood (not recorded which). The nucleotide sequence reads TGTGCCAGCAGCACAGGGGTTGGAGGCTACACCTTC. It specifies CASSTGVGGYTF.